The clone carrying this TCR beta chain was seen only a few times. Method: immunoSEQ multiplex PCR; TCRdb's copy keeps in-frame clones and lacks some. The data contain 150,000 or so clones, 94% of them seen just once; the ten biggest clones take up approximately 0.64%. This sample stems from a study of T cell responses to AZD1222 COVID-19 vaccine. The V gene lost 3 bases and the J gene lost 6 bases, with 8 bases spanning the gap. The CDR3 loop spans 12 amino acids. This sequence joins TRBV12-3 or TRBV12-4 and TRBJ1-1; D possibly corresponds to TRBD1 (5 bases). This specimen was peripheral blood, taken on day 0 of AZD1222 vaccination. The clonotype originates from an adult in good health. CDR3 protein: CASSLVGAEAFF. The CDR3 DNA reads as TGTGCCAGCAGTTTGGTAGGGGCTGAAGCTTTCTTT.